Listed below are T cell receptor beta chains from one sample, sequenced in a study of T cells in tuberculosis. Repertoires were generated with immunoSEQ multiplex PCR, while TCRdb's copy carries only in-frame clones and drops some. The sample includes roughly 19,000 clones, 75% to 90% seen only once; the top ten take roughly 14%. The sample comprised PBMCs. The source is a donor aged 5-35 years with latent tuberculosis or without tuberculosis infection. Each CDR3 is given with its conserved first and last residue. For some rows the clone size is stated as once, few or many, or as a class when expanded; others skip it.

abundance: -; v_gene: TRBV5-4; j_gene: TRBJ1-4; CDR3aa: CASSLSPGADEKLFF
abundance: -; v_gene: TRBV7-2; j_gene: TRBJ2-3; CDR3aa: CASSAPGGTQYF
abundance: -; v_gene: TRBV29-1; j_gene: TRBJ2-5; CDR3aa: CSVESQGLKSAQYF
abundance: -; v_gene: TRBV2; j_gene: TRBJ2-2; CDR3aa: CASTRYTGELFF
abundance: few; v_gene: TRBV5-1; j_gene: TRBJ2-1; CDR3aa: CASNLGQGDEQFF
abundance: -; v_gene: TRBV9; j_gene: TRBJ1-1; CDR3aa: CASSDGEGYQAFF
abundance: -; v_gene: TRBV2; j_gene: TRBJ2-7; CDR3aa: CASSEVGAPYTYEQYF
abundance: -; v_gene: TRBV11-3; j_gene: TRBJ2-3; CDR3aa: CASSLGLAGGPATDTQYF
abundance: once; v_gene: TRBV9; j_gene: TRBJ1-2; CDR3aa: CASRPGQGSAGYTF
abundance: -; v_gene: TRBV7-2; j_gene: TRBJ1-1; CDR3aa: CASSPQYGLGTEAFF
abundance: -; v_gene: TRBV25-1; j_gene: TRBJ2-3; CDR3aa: CASSEGLAGAGDTQYF
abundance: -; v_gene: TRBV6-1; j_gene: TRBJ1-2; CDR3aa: CASSGQGYGYTF
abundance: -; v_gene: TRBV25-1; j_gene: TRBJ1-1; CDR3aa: CASSEFQGYTEAFF
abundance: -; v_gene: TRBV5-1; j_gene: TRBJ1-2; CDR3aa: CASSPGQLNINYGYTF
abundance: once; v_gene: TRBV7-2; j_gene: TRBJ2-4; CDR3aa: CASSLATDRGNIQYF
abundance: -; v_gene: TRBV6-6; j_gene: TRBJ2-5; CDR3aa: CASSYRGHQETQYF
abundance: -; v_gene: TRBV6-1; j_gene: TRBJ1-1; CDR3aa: CASSEYYTGRAGNTEAFF
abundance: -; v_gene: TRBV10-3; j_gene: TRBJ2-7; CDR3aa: CAISEGQEPGSYEQYF
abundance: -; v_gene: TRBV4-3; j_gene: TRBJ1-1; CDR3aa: CASSQDPTGTAFF
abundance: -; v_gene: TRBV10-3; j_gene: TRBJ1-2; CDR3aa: CAIRRQVNYGYTF
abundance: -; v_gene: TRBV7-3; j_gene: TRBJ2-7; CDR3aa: CASSLAGQHHEQYF
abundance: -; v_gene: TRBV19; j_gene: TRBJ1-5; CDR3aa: CASTTLTGTSNQPQHF
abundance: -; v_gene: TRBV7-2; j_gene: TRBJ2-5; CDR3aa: CASSSPRGTGETQYF
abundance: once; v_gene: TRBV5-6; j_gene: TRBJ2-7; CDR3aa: CASSRVGQSYEQYF
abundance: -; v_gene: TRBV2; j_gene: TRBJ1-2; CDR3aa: CASKITGGNYGYTF
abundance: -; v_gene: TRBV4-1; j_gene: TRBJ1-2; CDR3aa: CASSPGAAGGYEYGYTF
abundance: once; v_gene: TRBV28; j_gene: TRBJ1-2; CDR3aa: CATQETALYGYTF
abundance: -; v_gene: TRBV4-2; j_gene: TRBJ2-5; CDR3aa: CASSLTGTSGGEETQYF
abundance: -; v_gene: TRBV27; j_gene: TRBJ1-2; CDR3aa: CASSRGLTLDGYTF
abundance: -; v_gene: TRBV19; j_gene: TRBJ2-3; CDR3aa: CASSDLAGGTDTQYF
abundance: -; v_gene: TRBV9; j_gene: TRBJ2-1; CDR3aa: CASSAGGEQFF
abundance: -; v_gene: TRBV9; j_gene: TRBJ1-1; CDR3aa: CASSASGTGNTEAFF
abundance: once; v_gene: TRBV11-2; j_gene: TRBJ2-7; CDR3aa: CASSFLPLQYEQYF
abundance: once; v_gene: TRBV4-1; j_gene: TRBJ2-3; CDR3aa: CASSPGLAPDTQYF
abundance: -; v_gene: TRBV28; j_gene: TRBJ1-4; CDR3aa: CASSLQGAPTNEKLFF
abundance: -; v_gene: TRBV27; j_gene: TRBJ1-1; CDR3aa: CASSSPQQGPRLSEAFF
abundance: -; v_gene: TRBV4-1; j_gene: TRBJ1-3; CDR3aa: CASSLRSGNTIYF
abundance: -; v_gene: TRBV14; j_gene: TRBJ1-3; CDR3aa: CASSRRGSSGNTIYF
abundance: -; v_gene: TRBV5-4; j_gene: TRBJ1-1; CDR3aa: CASSLTGMNTEAFF
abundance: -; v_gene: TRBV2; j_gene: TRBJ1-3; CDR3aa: CASSRQGISGNTIYF
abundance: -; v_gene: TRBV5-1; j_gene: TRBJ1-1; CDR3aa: CASSLAPRGSTEAFF
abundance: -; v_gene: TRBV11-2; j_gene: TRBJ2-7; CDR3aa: CASSAVRGSSYEQYF
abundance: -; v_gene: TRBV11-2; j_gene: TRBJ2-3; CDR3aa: CASSLDQDSPSTDTQYF
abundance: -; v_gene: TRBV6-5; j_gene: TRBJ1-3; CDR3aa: CASRMTVSGNTIYF
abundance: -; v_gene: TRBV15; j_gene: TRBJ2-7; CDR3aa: CATSARLAGREQYF
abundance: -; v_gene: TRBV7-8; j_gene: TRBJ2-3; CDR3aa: CASSLDRVVSDTQYF
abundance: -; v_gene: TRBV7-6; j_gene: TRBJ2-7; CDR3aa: CASSFARSTEQYF
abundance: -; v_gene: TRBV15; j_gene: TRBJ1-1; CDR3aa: CATSRVCGRLPHAGDTEAFF
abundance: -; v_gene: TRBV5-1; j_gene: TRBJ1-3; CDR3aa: CASSSDLQGSGNTIYF
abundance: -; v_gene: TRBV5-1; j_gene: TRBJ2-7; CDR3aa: CASSWSLGSEQYF
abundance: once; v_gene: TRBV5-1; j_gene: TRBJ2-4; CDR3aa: CASEEQGAASIQYF
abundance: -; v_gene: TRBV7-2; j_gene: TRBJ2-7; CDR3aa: CASSFQLGLAGAFEQYF
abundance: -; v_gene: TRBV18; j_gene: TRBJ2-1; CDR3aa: CASSSAYLTGMEHNEQFF